This section outlines one T cell receptor (beta chain) sequence together with its context. The target antigen is unknown. These data originate in a study of T cell clusters in autoimmune cytopenias. This CDR3 is 11 amino acids long. Looked up from germline, CDR1 is LNHDA and CDR2 is SQIVND (reference sequence). Points from the study as a whole: Physiological T cell clusters of healthy donors were apparently absent in primary autoimmune cytopenia patients. The T cell clusters came from computational analysis alone and lack functional validation. Compared with active autoimmune hepatitis patients, healthy donors showed approximately 3-fold more exclusive TRB clusters.

TRB was amplified by touch-down multiplex PCR, primer pools A and B combined. TCRdb re-called the multiplex PCR reads and gives one entry per CDR3 protein, without DNA. The specimen's table records around 8,000 distinct CDR3 sequences. TRB was amplified from around 0.25 ug of peripheral blood genomic DNA per sample. V usage is TRBV19 and J usage is TRBJ1-1. Sequencing was carried out using peripheral blood. The receptor was isolated from a human donor with an autoimmune cytopenia or autoimmune hepatitis (not recorded which). CDR3 sequence reads: CASSMGTEAFF.